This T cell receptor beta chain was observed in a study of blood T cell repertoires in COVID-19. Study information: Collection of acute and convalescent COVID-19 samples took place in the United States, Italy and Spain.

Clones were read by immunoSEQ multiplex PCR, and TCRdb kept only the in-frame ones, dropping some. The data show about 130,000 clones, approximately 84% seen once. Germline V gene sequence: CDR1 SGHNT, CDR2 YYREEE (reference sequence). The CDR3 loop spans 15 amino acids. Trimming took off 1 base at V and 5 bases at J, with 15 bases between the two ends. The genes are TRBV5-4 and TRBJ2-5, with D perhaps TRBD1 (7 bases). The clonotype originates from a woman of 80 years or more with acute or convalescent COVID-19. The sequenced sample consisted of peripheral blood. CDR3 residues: CASSLSRGVGETQYF. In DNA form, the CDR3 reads TGTGCCAGCAGCTTGTCCAGGGGGGTGGGCGAGACCCAGTACTTC.